Included here is one T cell receptor (beta chain) sequence, with context. In the study's own analysis: Amplification of reference gene primers was used by the study to estimate nucleated cell counts. The table came from immunoSEQ multiplex PCR; TCRdb's copy has only in-frame clones and leaves some out. For V, J and clone size, that table is used; D and trimming come from the DNA. The sample has under 200,000 clones, more than 75% seen once; the top ten hold 6%. The data were taken from a study of blood T cell repertoires in COVID-19. The wider study: Collection of acute and convalescent COVID-19 samples took place in the United States, Italy and Spain. Sample material is recorded as cDNA or gDNA derived from T cells, B-cell-depleted T cells, or PBMCs.

There are 15 residues in the CDR3. Germline CDR1 reads LNHDA; CDR2 reads SQIVND (reference sequence). The junction had 6 bases not matched to a gene; V was cut back by 1 base and J by 9 bases. V gene TRBV19 combines with J gene TRBJ2-1; TRBD2 matches 10 bases. The sequencing sample was made of peripheral blood. This sequence originates from a middle-aged man with active or convalescent COVID-19. The CDR3 DNA reads TGTGCCAGTAGTATAGTAGCGGGAGGTTTTGGTGAGCAGTTCTTC. It yields the protein CASSIVAGGFGEQFF.